This T cell receptor (beta chain) was retrieved from a study of blood T cell repertoires in COVID-19. Across the study: Whether acute or convalescent, the COVID-19 samples came from the United States, Italy and Spain. In each case, the material was cDNA or gDNA derived from T cells, B-cell-depleted T cells, or PBMCs.

The authors' processing: Scientists estimated how many nucleated cells there were by amplifying reference gene primers. Repertoires were generated with immunoSEQ multiplex PCR, while TCRdb's copy carries only in-frame clones and drops some. V and J calls and clone size follow that table, whereas D and trimming were derived from the DNA. This sample yields 75,000 to 90,000 clones, of which over 65% are seen a single time; approximately 10% belongs to the top ten. The V and J ends lost 2 bases and 2 bases, in that order; junction bases with no gene match: 8. Per the germline V gene, CDR1 is SGDLS and CDR2 is YYNGEE. This CDR3 is 16 amino acids long.

The sequencing sample was made of peripheral blood. The genes are TRBV9 and TRBJ2-3; TRBD2 matches at 7 bases. This TCR came from a human donor in a cohort sampled during active COVID-19. The CDR3: CASSVESGAYTDTQYF. DNA of the CDR3: TGTGCCAGCAGCGTCGAGAGCGGGGCTTACACAGATACGCAGTATTTT. Using reference TRBV9 and TRBJ2-3 for the parts outside the CDR3, the full variable domain is DSGVTQTPKHLITATGQRVTLRCSPRSGDLSVYWYQQSLDQGLQFLIQYYNGEERAKGNILERFSAQQFPDLHSELNLSSLELGDSALYFCASSVESGAYTDTQYFGPGTRLTVL.